Following are 14 T cell receptor beta chains from one sample sequenced in a study of T cell repertoires in aging, cancer and after chemotherapy. Amplification of TCR beta used genomic DNA extracted from peripheral blood. TRB rearrangements spanning V, D and J were amplified using mixed TRB-A/B primers. TCRdb analysed the multiplex PCR reads with MiXCR anew, one entry per CDR3 protein. The sample consists of roughly 6,000 distinct CDR3 sequences, 20% to 25% of them appearing once. Material for sequencing was blood. The origin of the receptors is a human donor with a blood cancer.

The J gene is TRBJ1-2, the V gene TRBV15, with TRBD1 matching 11 bases. Germline CDR1 reads LNHNV; CDR2 reads YYDKDF (reference sequence). The V segment lost 8 bases and the J segment 9 bases; nucleotides outside the gene matches: 14. The CDR3 has 15 residues. The CDR3 region is CATLRTGTGGTRYTF. The CDR3 nucleotides are TGTGCCACCCTCAGAACCGGGACAGGGGGGACTCGCTACACCTTC.

In its sample, this clonotype is medium-sized. This chain links TRBV4-3 with TRBJ2-3; D is unresolved. Germline V gene lookup returns CDR1 LGHNA and CDR2 YSLEER. V was pared by 1 base and J by 2 bases, with 7 bases between. This CDR3 region has 14 residues. The CDR3: CASSQGVHTDTQYF. The CDR3 region has the DNA TGCGCCAGCAGCCAAGGTGTACACACAGATACGCAGTATTTT.

V is TRBV28 and J is TRBJ1-5; D may be TRBD1 (6 bases). V was trimmed by 10 bases and J by 6 bases, leaving 19 bases between them. This CDR3 region has 14 residues. The germline V gene encodes CDR1 MDHEN and CDR2 SYDVKM. The CDR3, as DNA: TGTGCCAACAGAGGAGGGGGATCAAGTCAGCCCCAGCATTTT. This encodes CANRGGGSSQPQHF. Combining the CDR3 with reference TRBV28 and TRBJ1-5 gives the whole variable domain DVKVTQSSRYLVKRTGEKVFLECVQDMDHENMFWYRQDPGLGLRLIYFSYDVKMKEKGDIPEGYSVSREKKERFSLILESASTNQTSMYLCANRGGGSSQPQHFGDGTRLSIL.

The table lists this clonotype with a few counts. The chain has TRBV11-2 and TRBJ2-7, with 8 bases identical to TRBD1. The V and J ends lost 5 bases and 3 bases, in that order; junction bases with no gene match: 6. The CDR3 is 14 amino acids. CDR1 is SGHAT, CDR2 FQNNGV, per germline. This CDR3 reads CASSTWTGIYEQYF. In DNA form, the CDR3 reads TGTGCCAGCAGCACCTGGACAGGGATCTACGAGCAGTACTTC. The full variable domain, completed using reference TRBV11-2 and TRBJ2-7, is EAGVAQSPRYKIIEKRQSVAFWCNPISGHATLYWYQQILGQGPKLLIQFQNNGVVDDSQLPKDRFSAERLKGVDSTLKIQPAKLEDSAVYLCASSTWTGIYEQYFGPGTRLTVT.

This clonotype turned up a few times. This rearrangement joins TRBV20-1 to TRBJ2-7, with TRBD2 identical over 12 bases. Germline V CDR1 and CDR2: DFQATT, SNEGSKA (reference sequence). The J segment lost 2 bases and the V segment lost 1 base, leaving 12 bases of the junction unmatched. This CDR3 is built from 18 residues. CDR3 region: CSARGPTSPSGRAYEQYF. The CDR3 region has the DNA TGCAGTGCTAGAGGGCCCACCTCCCCTAGCGGGAGGGCCTACGAGCAGTACTTC.

CDR3 amino acids: CAIRTSGRYEQYF. The CDR3 DNA follows: TGTGCCATCAGGACTAGCGGGAGGTACGAGCAGTACTTC. The chain joins TRBV10-3 to TRBJ2-7; 13 bases agree with TRBD2. CDR3 length: 13 amino acids. V shed 6 bases, J shed 4 bases, and the junction held 0 bases outside the gene matches. Germline V gene data show CDR1 as ENHRY and CDR2 as SYGVKD.

Only a few counts were recorded for this clonotype. This rearrangement joins TRBV5-1 to TRBJ1-2; 7 nucleotides align to TRBD1. The V gene end was trimmed by 0 bases and the J gene end by 8 bases; junction bases not matched to a gene: 10. Germline V gene lookup returns CDR1 SGHRS and CDR2 YFSETQ. This CDR3 contains 15 residues. CDR3 sequence (DNA): TGCGCCAGCAGCTTGGGTGGACAGGAGGGTAAAGGCTACACCTTC. The encoded protein is CASSLGGQEGKGYTF.

In this sample, this clonotype is medium-sized. The gene calls are TRBV7-2 and TRBJ2-6; 8 bases are shared with TRBD2. CDR3 length: 16 amino acids. The junction had 2 bases not matched to a gene; V was cut back by 4 bases and J by 0 bases. Germline CDR1 SGHTA, CDR2 FQGNSA. The CDR3 reads CASSSRGGSGANVLTF. The CDR3 DNA follows: TGTGCCAGCAGCTCCCGGGGGGGCTCTGGGGCCAACGTCCTGACTTTC.

This clonotype was seen a handful of times. V gene TRBV4-2 combines with J gene TRBJ1-2, with D possibly matching TRBD1 (6 bases). Germline loops: CDR1 LGHNA, CDR2 YNFKEQ. The CDR3 is 16 residues long. Trimming took off 0 bases at V and 2 bases at J, with 13 bases between the two ends. CDR3 protein: CASSQDLQGRNYGYTF. In DNA, the CDR3 is TGTGCCAGCAGCCAAGATTTGCAGGGGCGGAACTATGGCTACACCTTC.

This sequence joins TRBV4-2 and TRBJ2-3; 7 positions agree with TRBD2. The CDR3 runs 16 residues. The ends lost 6 bases at V and 2 bases at J; junction bases unmatched: 11. The germline V gene encodes CDR1 LGHNA and CDR2 YNFKEQ. Here the CDR3 reads CASRSQSGVPTDTQYF. The CDR3 nucleotides read TGTGCCAGCAGATCTCAAAGCGGGGTTCCCACAGATACGCAGTATTTT.

This clonotype is labeled as medium-sized. The V gene is TRBV6-4, the J gene TRBJ2-3, with TRBD2 matching over 8 bases. V trimming: 3 bases; J trimming: 2 bases; junction bases outside the gene matches: 1. The V gene's germline CDR1 is MRHNA and CDR2 SNTAGT. The CDR3 spans 14 residues. The CDR3 loop reads CASSEAGATDTQYF. As DNA, the CDR3 is TGTGCCAGCAGTGAAGCGGGGGCCACAGATACGCAGTATTTT.

By proportion, this clonotype is medium-sized. The chain recombines TRBV6-5 with TRBJ2-5; maybe TRBD1 (6 bases). V lost 8 bases and J lost 5, with 9 bases in between. The CDR3 totals 11 residues. Germline CDR1 is MNHEY and CDR2 is SVGAGI. Here the CDR3 DNA reads TGTGCCAGCCGACAGGCGGAGACCCAGTACTTC. It codes for CASRQAETQYF.

This clonotype turned up a few times. The chain recombines TRBV7-9 with TRBJ2-1, with D maybe TRBD2 (6 bases). CDR3 size: 17 residues. The V gene's germline CDR1 is SEHNR and CDR2 FQNEAQ (reference sequence). The V end lost 1 base, the J end lost 7 bases, and 20 bases lay between the germline ends. CDR3 coding DNA: TGTGCCAGCAGCTTAGAGGCGGTCAGGGAGGTGTGGAATGAGCAGTTCTTC. It yields the protein CASSLEAVREVWNEQFF.

This clonotype is judged medium-sized. The V call is TRBV30, the J call TRBJ1-5; no firm D call. The V gene's germline CDR1 is GTSNPN and CDR2 SVGIG (reference sequence). The CDR3 totals 12 residues. Deletions cut 0 bases from V and 5 bases from J, with 5 bases between. Written as DNA, the CDR3 is TGTGCCTGGAGTGTACGGGATCAGCCCCAGCATTTT. It codes for CAWSVRDQPQHF.